This passage covers 29 T cell receptor beta chains from one sample sequenced in a study of T-cell reconstitution after alpha-beta-depleted transplantation in children. Preparation of the TCRbeta library used unique molecular identifiers. TCRdb passed the PCR reads through MiXCR, listing each CDR3 protein once. The sample holds about 540,000 distinct CDR3 sequences, around 16% seen once. This material consisted of PBMCs from the stem cell graft donor, taken from the stem cell graft. These receptors all stem from a human donor who donated a stem cell graft to a child with acute lymphoblastic leukemia.

This clonotype came up a few times. This chain joins TRBV9 and TRBJ2-1; D is perhaps TRBD1 or TRBD2 (5 bases each). CDR3 length: 12 residues. Deletions cut 0 bases from V and 15 bases from J, with 13 bases between. Germline CDR1 reads SGDLS; CDR2 reads YYNGEE. As DNA, the CDR3 is TGTGCCAGCAGCGTAGCTCCGGGACGTACGTTCTTC. This translates into CASSVAPGRTFF.

This clonotype has more than one count but fewer than ten. The J gene is TRBJ2-6, the V gene TRBV15, with 9 positions matching TRBD1. The V gene end was trimmed by 6 bases and the J gene end by 0 bases; junction bases not matched to a gene: 12. The CDR3 length is 19 residues. CDR1 is LNHNV and CDR2 is YYDKDF in the germline V gene (reference sequence). The CDR3 protein is CATRVVPGQGSSGANVLTF. CDR3 sequence (DNA): TGTGCCACCAGGGTCGTCCCGGGACAGGGAAGCTCTGGGGCCAACGTCCTGACTTTC.

This chain uses TRBV28 with TRBJ1-5, with 9 nucleotides matching TRBD1. The germline V gene encodes CDR1 MDHEN and CDR2 SYDVKM. J lost 6 bases, V lost 4 bases, and 7 bases had no gene match. The CDR3 loop spans 15 amino acids. In DNA, the CDR3 is TGTGCCAGCAGTTACCGGGACAGGGCCCTTCAGCCCCAGCATTTT. Its protein product is CASSYRDRALQPQHF.

CDR3 residues: CATSRVGLAGTDTQYF. Here the CDR3 DNA reads TGTGCCACCAGCAGGGTTGGGCTAGCGGGCACAGATACGCAGTATTTT. The chain combines TRBV15 with TRBJ2-3, with 7 bases fitting TRBD2. In germline, CDR1 is LNHNV, CDR2 YYDKDF (reference sequence). The CDR3 sequence is 16 residues long. The ends lost 3 bases at V and 1 base at J; junction bases unmatched: 7.

This clonotype showed up just a few times. This chain uses TRBV5-5 with TRBJ2-4; D might be TRBD1 (5 bases). This CDR3 is 13 amino acids long. The V and J ends lost 0 bases and 9 bases respectively, with 10 bases between them. Looked up from germline, CDR1 is SGHKS and CDR2 is YYEKEE (reference sequence). The CDR3 bases are TGTGCCAGCAGCTTGGGACAGTCGGGCATTCAGTACTTC. Translated: CASSLGQSGIQYF.

In DNA form, the CDR3 reads TGTGCCAGCAGTCCGACCGGACAGCCCTTCAATCAGCCCCAGCATTTT. It translates to CASSPTGQPFNQPQHF. This chain joins TRBV12-3 or TRBV12-4 and TRBJ1-5; weak D call: TRBD1 (6 bases). The V and J ends lost 5 bases and 3 bases respectively, with 17 bases between them. CDR3 length equals 16 residues.

The chain couples TRBV18 to TRBJ2-7, with 7 bases identical to TRBD1. Unmatched junction bases numbered 7, after V lost 5 bases and J lost 3 bases. Germline V gene lookup returns CDR1 KGHSH and CDR2 LQKENI. The CDR3 covers 14 residues. In DNA, the CDR3 is TGTGCCAGCTCATCCCCTACAGGGGTCTACGAGCAGTACTTC. As protein: CASSSPTGVYEQYF.

This clonotype has just a few counts. The V and J genes are TRBV12-3 or TRBV12-4 and TRBJ2-1, with a possible D match to TRBD1 (6 bases). The CDR3 totals 16 residues. With 6 bases removed from V and 0 bases from J, the gap between germline ends came to 15 bases. The CDR3 spells CASSLDRASSYNEQFF. CDR3 coding DNA: TGTGCCAGCAGCTTGGACAGAGCAAGCTCCTACAATGAGCAGTTCTTC.

The chain joins TRBV7-7 to TRBJ2-1, with 14 bases lining up with TRBD2. The CDR3 has 19 amino acids. Germline V gene data show CDR1 as SSHAT and CDR2 as FNYEAQ (reference sequence). The J segment lost 0 bases and the V segment lost 3 bases, leaving 7 bases of the junction unmatched. This chain's CDR3 is CASSFGLAGGALSYNEQFF. CDR3 bases: TGTGCCAGCAGCTTTGGACTAGCGGGAGGAGCCCTCTCCTACAATGAGCAGTTCTTC.

The V and J genes are TRBV4-2 and TRBJ2-1; D assignment may be TRBD1 or TRBD2 (6 bases each). The CDR3 covers 16 residues. Per germline, CDR1 LGHNA and CDR2 YNFKEQ. V lost 1 base, J lost 4 bases, and 14 bases lay in between. The CDR3 DNA reads as TGTGCCAGCAGCCAAGTGGACGGAGGGGGTTACAATGAGCAGTTCTTC. Translating gives CASSQVDGGGYNEQFF.

This clonotype has more than one count but fewer than ten. This chain's CDR3 is CASSLRDGNEKLFF. CDR3 nucleotides: TGTGCCAGCAGTCTCCGGGATGGGAATGAAAAACTGTTTTTT. The rearrangement joins TRBV7-9 to TRBJ1-4; the D is unclear. CDR1 and CDR2 (germline): SEHNR, FQNEAQ (reference sequence). The CDR3 spans 14 residues. Trimming cost V 6 bases and J 5 bases, with 13 bases left between them.

This clonotype came up a few times. The V call is TRBV5-1, the J call TRBJ2-7; 15 bases agree with TRBD2. CDR3 length: 16 amino acids. Germline V gene sequence: CDR1 SGHRS, CDR2 YFSETQ. V trimming: 6 bases; J trimming: 2 bases; junction bases outside the gene matches: 6. CDR3 loop: CASTVGLAGGTYEQYF. As DNA, the CDR3 is TGCGCCAGCACCGTCGGACTAGCGGGAGGGACCTACGAGCAGTACTTC.

This clonotype was seen a few times. This chain joins TRBV5-1 and TRBJ2-5, with 7 bases that match TRBD1. The CDR3 totals 15 residues. From germline, CDR1 is SGHRS and CDR2 YFSETQ. V shed 4 bases and J 0 bases; nucleotides not matched to a gene: 6. CDR3 residues: CASSTPTGYQETQYF. The DNA of the CDR3 is TGCGCCAGCAGCACCCCGACAGGGTACCAAGAGACCCAGTACTTC.

This clonotype appeared a few times. V and J are TRBV15 and TRBJ2-7; either TRBD1 or TRBD2 may supply D (6 bases each). Between the trimmed V and J ends, which lost 5 bases and 1 base, there was a span of 21 bases. The CDR3 contains 17 residues. Germline CDR1 reads LNHNV; CDR2 reads YYDKDF (reference sequence). CDR3: CATSEGSGAETSYEQYF. The CDR3 DNA follows: TGTGCCACCAGCGAGGGTTCGGGGGCCGAGACGTCCTACGAGCAGTACTTC.

Ten or more counts support this clonotype. V usage is TRBV4-1 and J usage is TRBJ1-5; D is uncertain. Germline V lookup: CDR1 MGHRA, CDR2 YSYEKL. This CDR3 has 16 amino acids. V lost 1 base and J lost 0, with 10 bases in between. CDR3 coding DNA: TGCGCCAGCAGCCAAGGTAGAGCCTATAGCAATCAGCCCCAGCATTTT. Its translation: CASSQGRAYSNQPQHF.

The rearrangement links TRBV20-1 to TRBJ2-1, with 11 bases matching TRBD2. Germline CDR1 reads DFQATT; CDR2 reads SNEGSKA (reference sequence). V lost 1 base to trimming and J lost 5 bases; unmatched junction nucleotides: 7. This CDR3 spans 16 amino acids. DNA for the CDR3: TGCAGTGCTAGAGTTAGCGGGAGGGCCAGGGACAATGAGCAGTTCTTC. Translated: CSARVSGRARDNEQFF.

This clonotype was counted only a few times. This chain joins TRBV7-9 and TRBJ1-1; D is unresolved. V was cut by 1 base and J by 7 bases, with 10 bases left in between. The CDR3 spans 13 residues. In germline, CDR1 is SEHNR, CDR2 FQNEAQ (reference sequence). The CDR3 bases are TGTGCCAGCAGCTTAGACTCGTCAGGTGAAGCTTTCTTT. Amino acids: CASSLDSSGEAFF.

This clonotype showed up just a few times. This rearrangement joins TRBV24-1 to TRBJ2-7; weak D call: TRBD2 (5 bases). This CDR3 has 12 amino acids. Between the trimmed V and J ends, which lost 0 bases and 6 bases, there was a span of 5 bases. Germline loops: CDR1 KGHDR, CDR2 SFDVKD. The DNA for the CDR3 is TGTGCCACCAGTGATTTGGGGAGCGAGCAGTACTTC. Its protein product is CATSDLGSEQYF.

In its sample, this clonotype was seen a few times. This chain uses TRBV5-1 with TRBJ2-7; D remains unclear. The CDR3 loop spans 15 amino acids. The V gene lost 1 base and the J gene lost 3 bases, with 14 bases spanning the gap. Germline values: CDR1 SGHRS, CDR2 YFSETQ. The CDR3 sequence is CASSLNNPPGYEQYF. As DNA, the CDR3 is TGCGCCAGCAGCTTGAATAACCCCCCAGGCTACGAGCAGTACTTC.

The chain joins TRBV20-1 to TRBJ2-7; TRBD1 or TRBD2 may be the D gene (5 bases each). This CDR3 is 14 amino acids long. The germline V and J ends were trimmed by 4 bases and 0 bases, with 13 bases remaining between them. CDR1 and CDR2 (germline): DFQATT, SNEGSKA (reference sequence). The CDR3 DNA follows: TGCAGTGCTACAATCGGGACGAGCTCCTACGAGCAGTACTTC. It encodes CSATIGTSSYEQYF.

This clonotype was counted a few times. The chain employs TRBV5-1 and TRBJ1-1; maybe TRBD1 (5 bases). Germline CDR1 is SGHRS and CDR2 is YFSETQ. This CDR3 region has 15 residues. The V end was cut by 3 bases, the J end by 6 bases, with 18 bases between. In DNA form, the CDR3 reads TGCGCCAGCAGCTGGGGGGTCGGGGGGACGGCTGAAGCTTTCTTT. Its translation is CASSWGVGGTAEAFF.

The CDR3 loop is CSARETGLSFNEKLFF. CDR3 coding DNA: TGCAGTGCTAGAGAGACAGGCCTTTCTTTTAATGAAAAACTGTTTTTT. The J gene is TRBJ1-4, the V gene TRBV20-1; D possibly corresponds to TRBD1 (6 bases). Germline assignment: CDR1 DFQATT and CDR2 SNEGSKA (reference sequence). V was cut by 0 bases and J by 4 bases, with 15 bases left in between. The CDR3 has 16 amino acids.

The chain couples TRBV20-1 to TRBJ2-1; D gene uncertain. V lost 0 bases and J 2 bases, leaving 11 bases between the germline ends. In germline, CDR1 is DFQATT, CDR2 SNEGSKA (reference sequence). The CDR3 covers 15 residues. The CDR3 spells CSARDSRGTYNEQFF. The CDR3 nucleotides read TGCAGTGCTAGAGATTCCAGAGGCACCTACAATGAGCAGTTCTTC.

The sample holds a few counts of this clonotype. The rearrangement links TRBV12-3 or TRBV12-4 to TRBJ1-1; D possibly corresponds to TRBD1 (5 bases). The CDR3 sequence is 16 residues long. Trimming shortened V by 1 base and J by 1 base, and 13 bases separated the two germline ends. The CDR3 sequence: CASSLGLQGANTEAFF. In nucleotides, the CDR3 is TGTGCCAGCAGTTTAGGCCTGCAGGGAGCGAACACTGAAGCTTTCTTT.

This clonotype was detected only a few times. The chain carries TRBV29-1 and TRBJ2-7, with D hard to call. Trimming left V 7 bases short and J 2 bases short, with 12 bases between. Germline V gene lookup returns CDR1 SQVTM and CDR2 ANQGSEA. The CDR3 extends over 12 amino acids. The CDR3 sequence: CSGSDVAYEQYF. The CDR3 DNA sequence: TGCAGCGGATCAGACGTCGCCTACGAGCAGTACTTC.

This clonotype occurred a few times. J is TRBJ1-5 and V is TRBV30; the D gene is possibly TRBD1 (6 bases). The germline CDR1 and CDR2 sequences are GTSNPN and SVGIG (reference sequence). V was cut by 7 bases and J by 6 bases, with 13 bases left in between. The CDR3 has 12 amino acids. The CDR3 is CASTRGGQPQHF. The CDR3 DNA follows: TGTGCCTCCACCCGAGGGGGTCAGCCCCAGCATTTT.

The chain uses TRBV11-2 and TRBJ1-5; weak D call: TRBD1 (6 bases). Germline-derived CDR1 and CDR2 are SGHAT and FQNNGV. V was trimmed by 3 bases and J by 2 bases, leaving 8 bases between them. The CDR3 runs to 14 residues. CDR3: CASSLDSGNQPQHF. DNA for the CDR3: TGTGCCAGCAGCTTGGACAGTGGCAATCAGCCCCAGCATTTT.

The J gene is TRBJ2-2, the V gene TRBV7-9; D tentatively fits TRBD1 or TRBD2 (6 bases each). Germline V CDR1 and CDR2: SEHNR, FQNEAQ (reference sequence). Trimming removed 0 bases from V and 4 bases from J, with 12 bases in between. The CDR3 has 16 amino acids. CDR3 region: CASSLARGQGTGELFF. The CDR3 nucleotides read TGTGCCAGCAGCTTAGCCCGGGGGCAGGGCACCGGGGAGCTGTTTTTT.

In its sample, this clonotype was seen a few times. The rearrangement links TRBV5-6 to TRBJ2-3, with D possibly matching TRBD2 (5 bases). CDR3 size: 13 residues. V was cut by 6 bases and J by 6 bases, with 14 bases left in between. Per the germline V gene, CDR1 is SGHDT and CDR2 is YYEEEE. Written as DNA, the CDR3 is TGTGCCAGCAACTTCGAACTAGGCGATACGCAGTATTTT. Translation gives CASNFELGDTQYF.